These T cell receptor beta chains were read from a single sample in a study of early T cells in non-severe SARS-CoV-2 infection. In TCRdb, the 5' RACE reads were re-called with MiXCR into one record per CDR3 protein. Seen here are 75,000 to 100,000 distinct CDR3 sequences, about 15% observed once, and the top ten hold approximately 0.5%. The sample consisted of whole blood. These receptors were obtained from an adult who was a healthcare worker with PCR-confirmed SARS-CoV-2 infection or an uninfected control (not recorded which). CDR3s include the opening cysteine and the closing phenylalanine or tryptophan. The D gene is left open where the match is weak. The size of a clone is reported for some rows only, either as once, few or many, or as a class for expanded clones.

d_gene: NA; v_gene: TRBV19; j_gene: TRBJ1-2; abundance: NA; CDR3aa: CASSVDRNYGYTF; CDR3nt: TGTGCCAGTAGTGTCGACAGAAACTATGGCTACACCTTC
d_gene: NA; v_gene: TRBV10-3; j_gene: TRBJ2-3; abundance: few; CDR3aa: CAISEATGRRTDTQYF; CDR3nt: TGTGCCATCAGTGAGGCAACAGGAAGACGCACAGATACGCAGTATTTT
d_gene: NA; v_gene: TRBV12-3/TRBV12-4; j_gene: TRBJ2-3; abundance: few; CDR3aa: CASSLAVDSDTQYF; CDR3nt: TGTGCCAGCAGTTTAGCGGTCGACTCAGATACGCAGTATTTT
d_gene: NA; v_gene: TRBV6-1; j_gene: TRBJ2-3; abundance: many; CDR3aa: CASSGLVLGADTQYF; CDR3nt: TGTGCCAGCAGCGGTCTGGTCTTGGGCGCAGATACGCAGTATTTT
d_gene: NA; v_gene: TRBV20-1; j_gene: TRBJ2-5; abundance: NA; CDR3aa: CSASGETETQYF; CDR3nt: TGCAGTGCTTCAGGGGAAACAGAGACCCAGTACTTC
d_gene: NA; v_gene: TRBV20-1; j_gene: TRBJ1-3; abundance: NA; CDR3aa: CSATGPGNTIYF; CDR3nt: TGCAGTGCTACAGGGCCGGGGAACACCATATATTTT
d_gene: NA; v_gene: TRBV12-3/TRBV12-4; j_gene: TRBJ2-5; abundance: NA; CDR3aa: CASTTVGGETQYF; CDR3nt: TGTGCCAGCACTACCGTCGGGGGAGAGACCCAGTACTTC
d_gene: TRBD1; v_gene: TRBV19; j_gene: TRBJ1-5; abundance: NA; CDR3aa: CASSDRVYSNQPQHF; CDR3nt: TGTGCCAGTAGCGACAGGGTCTATAGCAATCAGCCCCAGCATTTT
d_gene: TRBD1; v_gene: TRBV11-2; j_gene: TRBJ1-2; abundance: NA; CDR3aa: CASSSRPHKTGTPAGGYTF; CDR3nt: TGTGCCAGCAGCTCCCGACCCCATAAGACAGGGACACCAGCCGGGGGCTACACCTTC
d_gene: NA; v_gene: TRBV3-1; j_gene: TRBJ1-5; abundance: few; CDR3aa: CASSQGSGVNQPQHF; CDR3nt: TGTGCCAGCAGCCAGGGGAGCGGGGTAAATCAGCCCCAGCATTTT
d_gene: NA; v_gene: TRBV2; j_gene: TRBJ1-4; abundance: NA; CDR3aa: CASSEMGQGVVELFF; CDR3nt: TGTGCCAGCAGTGAAATGGGGCAGGGCGTCGTGGAACTGTTTTTT
d_gene: NA; v_gene: TRBV18; j_gene: TRBJ2-1; abundance: few; CDR3aa: CASSPGTGRGNEQFF; CDR3nt: TGTGCCAGCTCACCCGGGACGGGGAGAGGAAATGAGCAGTTCTTC
d_gene: NA; v_gene: TRBV2; j_gene: TRBJ2-5; abundance: NA; CDR3aa: CASERRQETQYF; CDR3nt: TGTGCCAGCGAACGCCGCCAAGAGACCCAGTACTTC
d_gene: NA; v_gene: TRBV7-8; j_gene: TRBJ1-2; abundance: NA; CDR3aa: CASSLARSTGRTYGYTF; CDR3nt: TGTGCCAGCAGCTTAGCTAGATCGACAGGAAGAACGTATGGCTACACCTTC
d_gene: TRBD1; v_gene: TRBV6-6; j_gene: TRBJ1-1; abundance: many; CDR3aa: CASRRGQLNTEAFF; CDR3nt: TGTGCCAGCAGGAGGGGACAGCTGAACACTGAAGCTTTCTTT
d_gene: TRBD2; v_gene: TRBV12-3/TRBV12-4; j_gene: TRBJ2-5; abundance: few; CDR3aa: CASRLTSGAETQYF; CDR3nt: TGTGCCAGCAGATTGACTAGCGGGGCTGAGACCCAGTACTTC